These T cell receptor beta chains were read from a single sample in a study of early T cells in non-severe SARS-CoV-2 infection. TCRdb recomputed calls from the 5' RACE reads with MiXCR, one row per CDR3 protein. The repertoire holds 20,000 to 25,000 distinct CDR3 sequences, around 5% seen once, with approximately 6.6% in the top ten. The sequenced sample consisted of whole blood. These receptors were taken from an adult who was a healthcare worker with PCR-confirmed SARS-CoV-2 infection or an uninfected control (not recorded which). Each CDR3 is given with its conserved first and last residue. The D gene is left open where the match is weak. Rows give clone size only sometimes, using once, few, many, or a class for an expanded clone.

V	size	J	D	DNA	CDR3
TRBV2	-	TRBJ1-1	TRBD1	TGTGCCAGCAGGACGGGACAGGGGAACACTGAAGCTTTCTTT	CASRTGQGNTEAFF
TRBV30	few	TRBJ1-3	-	TGTGCCTGGATTAACAGCGTGCCAGCTGGAAACACCATATATTTT	CAWINSVPAGNTIYF
TRBV29-1	few	TRBJ2-7	TRBD2	TGCAGCGCATCAGGGAGGGCAGAAAAAGCCTACGAGCAGTACTTC	CSASGRAEKAYEQYF
TRBV29-1	few	TRBJ2-1	TRBD2	TGCAGCTTAAGGACTAGCGGGAGCTCCTACAATGAGCAGTTCTTC	CSLRTSGSSYNEQFF
TRBV7-8	-	TRBJ1-1	TRBD1	TGTGCCAGCAGCAAGGGACAGGGACACACTGAAGCTTTCTTT	CASSKGQGHTEAFF
TRBV27	many	TRBJ1-1	-	TGTGCCAGCAGTTTTCGAGGGAACACTGAAGCTTTCTTT	CASSFRGNTEAFF
TRBV6-5	many	TRBJ2-7	-	TGTGCCAGCAGCCCCGGGGTAGGCGAGCAGTACTTC	CASSPGVGEQYF
TRBV4-1	-	TRBJ2-7	TRBD2	TGCGCCAGCAGCCCCCACGGGACTAGCGGTTACGAGCAGTACTTC	CASSPHGTSGYEQYF
TRBV4-1	many	TRBJ2-5	TRBD1	TGCGCCAGCAGCCAAGACGCTTTGGGACAGGGAGGTCCGCAAGAGACCCAGTACTTC	CASSQDALGQGGPQETQYF
TRBV7-7	-	TRBJ2-3	TRBD2	TGTGCTAGCAGCTTGGGACTAGCGGGAGCCGATACGCAGTATTTT	CASSLGLAGADTQYF
TRBV2	few	TRBJ2-7	TRBD2	TGTGCCAGCAGGTTATGGGCTAGCGGGAAAGTCTCCTACGAGCAGTACTTC	CASRLWASGKVSYEQYF
TRBV7-9	few	TRBJ2-1	TRBD2	TGTGCCAGCAGCTCCAGAGATGAGCGGGGAGGTGAGCAGTTCTTC	CASSSRDERGGEQFF
TRBV7-8	few	TRBJ2-1	-	TGTGCCAGCAGCTTAATCCCGACAGCCTCGAATGAGCAGTTCTTC	CASSLIPTASNEQFF
TRBV12-3/TRBV12-4	few	TRBJ2-1	TRBD2	TGTGCCAGCAGCCCCGCGGGAGGGCAGGAGTTCTTC	CASSPAGGQEFF
TRBV15	many	TRBJ1-1	-	TGTGCCACCAGCAGAGATCGGGGCCCCGGGATGAACACTGAAGCTTTCTTT	CATSRDRGPGMNTEAFF
TRBV29-1	many	TRBJ2-7	-	TGCAGCGTAGGCAGCTCCTACGAGCAGTACTTC	CSVGSSYEQYF
TRBV28	many	TRBJ2-1	-	TGTGCCAGCAGTTTAACGGGCCTTGAGCAGTTCTTC	CASSLTGLEQFF
TRBV27	few	TRBJ2-1	-	TGTGCCAGCAGTCATAGGGAGCCGTACAATGAGCAGTTCTTC	CASSHREPYNEQFF
TRBV20-1	many	TRBJ2-1	TRBD2	TGCAGTGCTAGAGGAACTAGCGGGAGTAACGAGCAGTTCTTC	CSARGTSGSNEQFF
TRBV29-1	many	TRBJ2-3	-	TGCAGCCTCAGGGGTTGGACAGATACGCAGTATTTT	CSLRGWTDTQYF
TRBV27	many	TRBJ1-1	-	TGTGCCAGCAGTTTTCGACCAGGAGGCGAAGCTTTCTTT	CASSFRPGGEAFF
TRBV7-9	many	TRBJ2-2	-	TGTGCCAGCAGCTTAGCGCTGGGTCGTACTGGGGAGCTGTTTTTT	CASSLALGRTGELFF
TRBV20-1	many	TRBJ2-7	TRBD2	TGCAGTGCTCCCCTTAGCGGGAAGGGCTACGAGCAGTACTTC	CSAPLSGKGYEQYF
TRBV14	-	TRBJ2-2	-	TGTGCCAGCAGCCAAGCCTTGGAACTAGTCTACACCGGGGAGCTGTTTTTT	CASSQALELVYTGELFF
TRBV11-2	few	TRBJ2-1	-	TGTGCCAGCAGCTTAGTCCCCCAAGTGGGGAACAATGAGCAGTTCTTC	CASSLVPQVGNNEQFF
TRBV20-1	many	TRBJ2-7	-	TGCAGTGCTAGCGGGTTTCACTCCTACGAGCAGTACTTC	CSASGFHSYEQYF
TRBV6-5	many	TRBJ1-2	TRBD1	TGTGCCAGCAGGAACAGGGGGTCTAACTATGGCTACACCTTC	CASRNRGSNYGYTF
TRBV7-9	many	TRBJ2-3	-	TGTGCCAGCAGCTTAGACCAGTTGGGAGATACGCAGTATTTT	CASSLDQLGDTQYF
TRBV6-6	-	TRBJ1-6	TRBD1	TGTGCCACTCGCTTTACCGGGACAGGAGATTCACCCCTCCACTTT	CATRFTGTGDSPLHF
TRBV28	many	TRBJ2-7	-	TGTGCCAGCAGTCCGAATCGGGGGCCCACCTACGAGCAGTACTTC	CASSPNRGPTYEQYF
TRBV5-1	many	TRBJ1-3	-	TGCGCCAGCAGCTTGGGAGGGAGCCTGACTGGAAACACCATATATTTT	CASSLGGSLTGNTIYF
TRBV6-6	-	TRBJ1-3	-	TGTGCCAGCAGTTCCCCGACAGGCTCTGGAAACACCATATATTTT	CASSSPTGSGNTIYF
TRBV2	many	TRBJ1-1	-	TGTGCCAGCAGTGCGTCCCCGGCGAACACTGAAGCTTTCTTT	CASSASPANTEAFF
TRBV5-1	many	TRBJ1-1	TRBD1	TGCGCCAGCAGCGAGGGACAGATGAACACTGAAGCTTTCTTT	CASSEGQMNTEAFF
TRBV11-2	many	TRBJ1-1	-	TGTGCCAGCAGCTTAGGCAGGGGCGAGAGCACTGAAGCTTTCTTT	CASSLGRGESTEAFF
TRBV19	many	TRBJ2-5	-	TGTGCCAGTAGTATACCAGGGGTAGAGACCCAGTACTTC	CASSIPGVETQYF
TRBV6-4	-	TRBJ2-3	TRBD2	TGTGCCAGCAGTATAAACGCGGGAGGCGCGGATACGCAGTATTTT	CASSINAGGADTQYF
TRBV12-3/TRBV12-4	many	TRBJ2-3	-	TGTGCCAGCAGTTTCTCTTTAGATACGCAGTATTTT	CASSFSLDTQYF
TRBV27	many	TRBJ1-2	-	TGTGCCAGCAGAGACCACCTCTATGGCTACACCTTC	CASRDHLYGYTF
TRBV5-5	many	TRBJ2-7	-	TGTGCCAGCAGCTTGGCGTACCAGATCGAGCAGTACTTC	CASSLAYQIEQYF
TRBV29-1	many	TRBJ2-5	TRBD1	TGCAGCGTGCAGGGGGATCAAGAGACCCAGTACTTC	CSVQGDQETQYF
TRBV4-1	-	TRBJ2-3	-	TGCGCCAGCAGCCAAGAGGTCCCCCAGGATACGCAGTATTTT	CASSQEVPQDTQYF
TRBV18	medium-sized	TRBJ2-7	-	TGTGCCAGCTCACCAGCCGCGTATTACTACGAGCAGTACTTC	CASSPAAYYYEQYF